The sample holds a few counts of the clone carrying this TCR beta chain. Sequencing was performed with immunoSEQ multiplex PCR; in TCRdb, only in-frame clones are kept and a portion is missing. The sample shows over 15,000 clones, roughly 80% of them seen only once. The sample is drawn from a study of control samples from healthy donors and cancer patients. CDR1 and CDR2 (germline): SGDLS, YYNGEE. V was clipped by 0 bases and J by 4 bases, with 8 bases between them. This CDR3 contains 14 residues. The chain uses TRBV9 and TRBJ1-5, with D uncertain. Specimen: PBMCs. This TCR derives from a man older than 75 with head and neck cancer. The chain's CDR3 is CASSVGAENQPQHF. The CDR3 DNA is TGTGCCAGCAGCGTAGGCGCAGAGAATCAGCCCCAGCATTTT.